Shown below are 2 T cell receptor beta chains from a single sample sequenced in a study of identical twins. Each CDR3 protein is one row after TCRdb ran MiXCR on the 5' RACE reads. The profile shows a few hundred thousand distinct CDR3 sequences, around 9.6% of them singletons. These data are also associated with another study on yellow fever vaccine responses in identical twins.

Sample: PBMCs. The receptor source for this set is a woman younger than 30 in good health.

This clonotype was seen many times. The chain uses TRBV5-1 and TRBJ2-7, with 10 bases aligning to TRBD1. Unmatched junction bases numbered 7, after V lost 3 bases and J lost 4 bases. CDR1 SGHRS and CDR2 YFSETQ come from the germline V gene. This CDR3 spans 15 amino acids. CDR3 DNA sequence: TGCGCCAGCAGCTGGGGACAGGGGATGGATTACGAGCAGTACTTC. Its translation is CASSWGQGMDYEQYF.

This clonotype was observed many times. The V call is TRBV6-1, the J call TRBJ1-6; a weak D match, TRBD1 (6 bases). With 4 bases removed from V and 6 bases from J, the gap between germline ends came to 16 bases. The CDR3 has 16 residues. Germline V gives CDR1 MNHNS, CDR2 SASEGT. The CDR3 reads CASSGPGALGNSPLHF. In DNA, the CDR3 is TGTGCCAGCAGTGGTCCGGGGGCCCTGGGTAATTCACCCCTCCACTTT.